These T cell receptor beta chains were read from a single sample in a study of CD8 T cells in ankylosing spondylitis. TCRdb redid the calling of the 5' RACE reads with MiXCR, one entry per CDR3 protein. Of approximately 240,000 distinct CDR3 sequences in the sample, 24% are singletons; the top ten hold 0.6% to 0.75%. Sequencing was done on a sample of blood, either unsorted or a sorted T cell fraction (not recorded which). These receptors were collected from a male donor with ankylosing spondylitis or in good health (not recorded which). The CDR3 runs from the conserved cysteine through the conserved F or W. Fields, in order: clone size, V gene, D gene, J gene, CDR3 DNA, CDR3 protein. D genes are given only for firm matches. Clone sizes are given selectively: once, few, many, or a class where the clone is expanded.

>-|TRBV7-8|-|TRBJ2-3
TGTGCCAGCGGTACTAGCTGGGAGGAGGCGCAGTATTTT
CASGTSWEEAQYF
>-|TRBV2|-|TRBJ2-6
TGTGCCAGCACACCGGGGGTCCCTGGGGCCAACGTCCTGACTTTC
CASTPGVPGANVLTF
>-|TRBV6-2/TRBV6-3|-|TRBJ2-3
TGTGCCAGCAGTTACTCGGGGCAGAAAACAGATACGCAGTATTTT
CASSYSGQKTDTQYF
>-|TRBV2|-|TRBJ1-6
TGTGCCAGCAGTCCGACTCGGGACACTAATTCACCCCTCCACTTT
CASSPTRDTNSPLHF
>few|TRBV5-1|TRBD2|TRBJ2-7
TGCGCCAGCAGCTTGTTGGGACTAGCTTCCTACGAGCAGTACTTC
CASSLLGLASYEQYF
>many|TRBV6-1|-|TRBJ1-5
TGTGCCAGCAGTGAAACCCAGGGAGGGTTACAGCCCCAGCATTTT
CASSETQGGLQPQHF
>many|TRBV12-3/TRBV12-4|-|TRBJ2-3
TGTGCCAGCAGTTTCAGCAGACCACACACAGATACGCAGTATTTT
CASSFSRPHTDTQYF
>-|TRBV2|-|TRBJ2-7
TGTGCCAGCAGTCCCCAGCTAGCCTACGAGCAGTACTTC
CASSPQLAYEQYF
>few|TRBV6-1|-|TRBJ2-5
TGTGCCAGCCCCCCCAACCTTGGGGAGACCCAGTACTTC
CASPPNLGETQYF
>many|TRBV12-3/TRBV12-4|TRBD2|TRBJ2-1
TGTGCCAGCAGTTTTGTAGCGGGGGGGTCAGATGAGCAGTTCTTC
CASSFVAGGSDEQFF
>-|TRBV24-1|-|TRBJ2-7
TGTGCCACCAGTGATACCCGATGGGGGGCAGGGAAGCAGTACTTC
CATSDTRWGAGKQYF
>many|TRBV29-1|-|TRBJ2-7
TGCAGCGTTGTTGGGACGGCCCCCTACGAGCAGTACTTC
CSVVGTAPYEQYF
>many|TRBV10-3|-|TRBJ1-5
TGTGCCATCAGCCCAGGGAACCAGCCCCAGCATTTT
CAISPGNQPQHF
>few|TRBV7-2|TRBD1|TRBJ2-7
TGTGCCAGCAGCTTAGCCAGGGGGTCCTACGAGCAGTACTTC
CASSLARGSYEQYF
>many|TRBV6-5|-|TRBJ2-3
TGTGCCAGCAGTTACGGAGGGGGGGTAGGTTTGGACCTCACAGATACGCAGTATTTT
CASSYGGGVGLDLTDTQYF
>many|TRBV20-1|-|TRBJ1-6
TGCAGTGCGCAGACGACAGGAGCTAATTCACCCCTCCACTTT
CSAQTTGANSPLHF